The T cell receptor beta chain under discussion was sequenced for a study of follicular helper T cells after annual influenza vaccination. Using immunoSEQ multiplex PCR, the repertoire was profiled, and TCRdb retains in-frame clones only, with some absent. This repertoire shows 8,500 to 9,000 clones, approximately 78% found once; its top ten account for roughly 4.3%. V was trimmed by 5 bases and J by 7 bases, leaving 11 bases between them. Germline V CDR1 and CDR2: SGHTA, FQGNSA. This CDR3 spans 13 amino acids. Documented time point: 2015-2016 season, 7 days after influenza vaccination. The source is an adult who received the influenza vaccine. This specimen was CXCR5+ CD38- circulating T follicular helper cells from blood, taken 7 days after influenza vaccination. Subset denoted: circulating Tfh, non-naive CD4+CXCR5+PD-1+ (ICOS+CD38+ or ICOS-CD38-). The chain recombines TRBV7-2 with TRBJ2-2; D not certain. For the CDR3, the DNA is TGTGCCAGCAGCCCGGTCCTGGGCGGGGAGCTGTTTTTT. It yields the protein CASSPVLGGELFF.